A selection of T cell receptor beta chains follows, all from one sample in a study of blood T cell repertoires in COVID-19. Generated by immunoSEQ multiplex PCR, the TCRdb table keeps only in-frame clones and is missing some. The sample lists over 150,000 clones; 85% to 90% were seen once. The sequencing sample was made of PBMCs or T cells enriched from blood (not recorded which). These receptors all stem from a man aged 40-49 years who had recovered from COVID-19. Both conserved end residues are part of each CDR3. D genes are given only for firm matches. Size is omitted from some rows. Given values are once, few, many or a class for expanded clones.

>TRBJ1-4|-|TRBV30|-
TGTGCCTGGAGCCAGGGGTCTAATGAAAAACTGTTTTTT
CAWSQGSNEKLFF
>TRBJ2-7|-|TRBV9|-
TGTGCCAGCAGCGTCGGACAGAGCTCCTACGAGCAGTACTTC
CASSVGQSSYEQYF
>TRBJ1-5|TRBD1|TRBV18|-
TGTGCCAGCTCACCACGACAGGGGATGAGCAATCAGCCCCAGCATTTT
CASSPRQGMSNQPQHF
>TRBJ2-1|TRBD2|TRBV30|-
TGTGCCTGGAGTGTGGGGACTAGCGGGTTCTACAATGAGCAGTTCTTC
CAWSVGTSGFYNEQFF
>TRBJ2-5|-|TRBV29-1|-
TGCAGCGTTGAACACACAGTCTGGCAAGAGACCCAGTACTTC
CSVEHTVWQETQYF
>TRBJ1-5|-|TRBV2|-
TGTGCCAGCAGCGGGGGGGGTTTTAATCAGCCCCAGCATTTT
CASSGGGFNQPQHF
>TRBJ1-2|TRBD1|TRBV18|-
TGTGCCAGCTCACCCGCGGAGACAGGGTATGGCTACACCTTC
CASSPAETGYGYTF
>TRBJ2-4|-|TRBV19|-
TGTGCCAGTAGTATAGGTCTAGCCGGAAACATTCAGTACTTC
CASSIGLAGNIQYF
>TRBJ1-4|-|TRBV3-1/TRBV3-2|-
TGTGCCAGCAGCTCCTACCCAGGGGTAACTAATGAAAAACTGTTTTTT
CASSSYPGVTNEKLFF
>TRBJ2-7|TRBD1|TRBV2|-
TGTGCCACCCGGGACAGGGGGCCCAGCGAGCAGTACTTC
CATRDRGPSEQYF
>TRBJ2-1|-|TRBV12-3/TRBV12-4|few
TGTGCCAGCAGACAGGGTTCGGCCGAGCAGTTCTTC
CASRQGSAEQFF
>TRBJ2-1|TRBD2|TRBV28|-
TGTGCCAGCAGTTCGACTAGCGGGGGGCACAGAGGGCAGTTCTTC
CASSSTSGGHRGQFF
>TRBJ2-2|-|TRBV27|-
TGTGCCAGCAGTCCACTCTCTAACACCGGGGAGCTGTTTTTT
CASSPLSNTGELFF
>TRBJ2-4|TRBD2|TRBV11-3|-
TGTGCCAGCAGCTCCCGACTGGGGGGGGAACGGGACATTCAGTACTTC
CASSSRLGGERDIQYF
>TRBJ1-3|TRBD1|TRBV19|-
TGTGCCAGTAGTATAGCCCGCGGACAGGGTAAAGGAAACACCATATATTTT
CASSIARGQGKGNTIYF
>TRBJ1-1|-|TRBV2|-
TGTGCCAGCAGTGGAGATATCGGGAACACTGAAGCTTTCTTT
CASSGDIGNTEAFF
>TRBJ1-2|-|TRBV5-1|once
TGCGCCAGCAGCTTGAATACGGTTAACTATGGCTACACCTTC
CASSLNTVNYGYTF
>TRBJ1-1|-|TRBV14|-
TGTGCCAGCAGCCAAGAGTTAAGAGGCCCGAGCGCTGAAGCTTTCTTT
CASSQELRGPSAEAFF
>TRBJ1-6|TRBD1|TRBV24-1|-
TGTGCCACCAGTGATCCTTGGGACAGAAAGTTTTCACCCCTCCACTTT
CATSDPWDRKFSPLHF
>TRBJ2-5|TRBD1|TRBV29-1|-
TGCAGCGTTGAAGGACAGGGGCTGACGACCCAGTACTTC
CSVEGQGLTTQYF
>TRBJ2-1|-|TRBV28|-
TGTGCCAGCGGGAGTTACTCCTACAATGAGCAGTTCTTC
CASGSYSYNEQFF
>TRBJ2-1|TRBD1|TRBV10-3|-
TGTGCCACCAAGGACGGACAGGGGGCAATCAATGAGCAGTTCTTC
CATKDGQGAINEQFF
>TRBJ1-4|-|TRBV21-1|-
TGTGCCAGCAGCACCCGACAGAATAATGAAAAACTGTTTTTT
CASSTRQNNEKLFF
>TRBJ2-2|-|TRBV6-5|-
TGTGCCAGCCAGACAGTTTCTCCCGGGGAGCTGTTTTTT
CASQTVSPGELFF
>TRBJ1-4|TRBD1|TRBV6-5|few
TGTGCCACTTACGGACAGGCCTATAATGAAAAACTGTTTTTT
CATYGQAYNEKLFF
>TRBJ1-2|TRBD1|TRBV3-1/TRBV3-2|-
TGTGCCAGCAGACGAAGCGGGACAGGGGGTTTGGGCGGCTACACCTTC
CASRRSGTGGLGGYTF
>TRBJ1-4|-|TRBV21-1|once
TGTGCCAGCAGCAAAGAATTTGGACTCACTGACATGGATGAAAAACTGTTTTTT
CASSKEFGLTDMDEKLFF
>TRBJ1-1|-|TRBV25-1|-
TGTGCCAGCTGGAGCAACATGAACACTGAAGCTTTCTTT
CASWSNMNTEAFF
>TRBJ2-7|TRBD1|TRBV27|-
TGTGCCAGCAGTTACAGGGGTCTCGCCTACGAGCAGTACTTC
CASSYRGLAYEQYF
>TRBJ2-1|-|TRBV18|-
TGTGCCAGCTCACCGCGAAGACGAACAGAGAGCTCCTACAATGAGCAGTTCTTC
CASSPRRRTESSYNEQFF
>TRBJ1-1|-|TRBV27|-
TGTGCCAGCAGTCCGACAGGATACATGAACACTGAAGCTTTCTTT
CASSPTGYMNTEAFF
>TRBJ1-5|TRBD1|TRBV19|-
TGTGCCAGTAGTATCCAGGGAGGACAGGGGGCCCAGCCCCAGCATTTT
CASSIQGGQGAQPQHF
>TRBJ1-1|TRBD1|TRBV4-1|-
TGCGCCAGCAGCCAAGACGGGGCAGGGGGCACTGAAGCTTTCTTT
CASSQDGAGGTEAFF
>TRBJ2-7|-|TRBV5-6|-
TGTGCCAGCAGACGGCGTGGCGGGCTCGGCGAGCAGTACTTC
CASRRRGGLGEQYF
>TRBJ2-1|TRBD2|TRBV27|-
TGTGCCAGCAGTTTAGCCGGGACTAGCAATGAGCAGTTCTTC
CASSLAGTSNEQFF
>TRBJ1-3|-|TRBV25-1|-
TGTGCCAGCAGTGAATTAGTCTCTTCAAGCTCTGGAAACACCATATATTTT
CASSELVSSSSGNTIYF
>TRBJ1-1|TRBD1|TRBV6-5|-
TGTGCCAGCAGGGGCGGGACAGGAGACACTGAAGCTTTCTTT
CASRGGTGDTEAFF
>TRBJ2-7|TRBD2|TRBV10-2|-
TGCGCCAGCAGTGTTCTAGCGGGTGATTCTTACTACGAGCAGTACTTC
CASSVLAGDSYYEQYF
>TRBJ2-2|-|TRBV24-1|-
TGTGCCACCAGTGATTTCGCCGGCACCGGGGAGCTGTTTTTT
CATSDFAGTGELFF
>TRBJ1-1|TRBD1|TRBV3-1/TRBV3-2|-
TGTGCCAGCAGCCGAGGGACAGAGGGTGCGGGAGCTTTCTTT
CASSRGTEGAGAFF
>TRBJ1-1|TRBD1|TRBV5-1|-
TGCGCCAGCAGCTTGGAAAACCCAAGACAGGGTCAGGAAGCTTTCTTT
CASSLENPRQGQEAFF
>TRBJ2-2|TRBD1|TRBV19|-
TGTGCCAGTAGTATAAATCAGGGGGCGGTCGGGGAGCTGTTTTTT
CASSINQGAVGELFF
>TRBJ2-7|-|TRBV9|-
TGTGCCAGCAGCTCGGGAGATTTTACCGACGAGCAGTACTTC
CASSSGDFTDEQYF
>TRBJ1-1|TRBD1|TRBV30|-
TGTGCCTGGAGTGTTAGACAGGGGAGGACTGAAGCTTTCTTT
CAWSVRQGRTEAFF
>TRBJ2-2|TRBD2|TRBV3-1/TRBV3-2|-
TGTGCCAGCAGCCAACACTTAGCGGGAGCTCACGGGGAGCTGTTTTTT
CASSQHLAGAHGELFF
>TRBJ1-2|-|TRBV19|-
TGTGCCAGTAGTAACCGACCGGAGGATGGCTACACCTTC
CASSNRPEDGYTF
>TRBJ1-5|-|TRBV25-1|-
TGTGCCAGCAGTGAATGGGGAGATAGCAATCAGCCCCAGCATTTT
CASSEWGDSNQPQHF
>TRBJ2-3|-|TRBV19|few
TGTGCCAGTAGTATAAATCTGAGGGGGGATACGCAGTATTTT
CASSINLRGDTQYF
>TRBJ2-5|TRBD2|TRBV7-9|-
TGTGCCAGCAGCGCACCGGGAGGGGGAGAGACCCAGTACTTC
CASSAPGGGETQYF
>TRBJ1-5|-|TRBV4-1|-
TGCGCCAGCAGCCAAGCCCCACAGGGTTCTAGCAATCAGCCCCAGCATTTT
CASSQAPQGSSNQPQHF
>TRBJ2-7|TRBD1|TRBV6-5|-
TGTGCCAGCAGGCACGTGGGGACAGAATACGAGCAGTACTTC
CASRHVGTEYEQYF
>TRBJ2-7|-|TRBV2|-
TGTGCCAGCAGTGAGAACAGGTACGAGCAGTACTTC
CASSENRYEQYF
>TRBJ1-4|TRBD1|TRBV25-1|-
TGTGCCAGCAGACAGACAGGGGTTTTTGAAAAACTGTTTTTT
CASRQTGVFEKLFF
>TRBJ1-1|-|TRBV5-1|-
TGCGCCAGCAGCCCCTCCGCGTGGGGAGGGGACACTGAAGCTTTCTTT
CASSPSAWGGDTEAFF